This T cell receptor (beta chain) was identified during a study of neurological immune-mediated disorders. CDR1 and CDR2 (germline): SGHTA, FQGTGA. This CDR3 comprises 14 residues. Trimming shortened V by 0 bases and J by 7 bases, and 9 bases separated the two germline ends. A remark on this clonotype: Its antigen remains unknown.

Study-level results: The highest TCR clonal expansion occurred in HTLV-1-associated myelopathy; multiple sclerosis fell below healthy controls.

Synthesis of cDNA was accomplished via 5'RACE employing 10-nucleotide random UMIs. A single run covered 15-18 subjects with over 160 million TCR-beta sequences. TCRdb redid the calling of the 5' RACE reads with MiXCR, one entry per CDR3 protein. The sample includes about 28,000 distinct CDR3 sequences, 12% of them seen just once. The rearrangement links TRBV7-3 to TRBJ2-2; a weak D match, TRBD2 (5 bases). The origin of this receptor is a man in his sixties in good health. Sequencing was done on a sample of PBMCs. Here the CDR3 DNA reads TGTGCCAGCAGCTTAACGTGGGAGCACGGGGAGCTGTTTTTT. Translation gives CASSLTWEHGELFF.